This record concerns one TCR beta chain sequence. The data derive from a study of blood T cell repertoires in COVID-19. About the study: Sources were T cells, B-cell-depleted T cells, or PBMCs; the material itself was cDNA or gDNA.

Original processing notes: Amplification from reference gene primers served as the basis for estimated nucleated cell counts. TCRdb keeps only in-frame clones here, not all; method: immunoSEQ multiplex PCR. From that table come the V and J calls and clone size; the DNA was used to work out D and trimming. Of just under 250,000 clones listed, more than 75% are singletons. In germline, CDR1 is SGHTA, CDR2 FQGTGA. The CDR3 contains 13 residues. V lost 2 bases, J lost 6 bases, and 9 bases lay in between. This clonotype was sampled from a young woman who had recovered from COVID-19. The chain joins TRBV7-3 to TRBJ2-3; D not certain. The source material was peripheral blood. CDR3 residues: CASSLLPTDTQYF. CDR3 DNA: TGTGCCAGCAGCTTACTACCCACGGATACGCAGTATTTT.